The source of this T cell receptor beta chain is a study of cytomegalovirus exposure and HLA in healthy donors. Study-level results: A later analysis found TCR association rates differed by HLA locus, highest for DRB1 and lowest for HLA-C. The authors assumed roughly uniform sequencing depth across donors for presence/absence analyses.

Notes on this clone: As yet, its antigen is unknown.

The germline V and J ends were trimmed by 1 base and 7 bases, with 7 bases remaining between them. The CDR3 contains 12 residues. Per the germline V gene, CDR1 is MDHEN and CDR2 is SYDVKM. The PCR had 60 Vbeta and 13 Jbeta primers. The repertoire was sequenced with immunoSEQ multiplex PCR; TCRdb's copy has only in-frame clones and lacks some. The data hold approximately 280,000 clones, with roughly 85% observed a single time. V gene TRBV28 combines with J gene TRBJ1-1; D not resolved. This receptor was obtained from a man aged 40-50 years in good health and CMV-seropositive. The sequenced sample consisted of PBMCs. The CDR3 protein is CASSLSPGEAFF. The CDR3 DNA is TGTGCCAGCAGTTTATCCCCGGGTGAAGCTTTCTTT.